A selection of T cell receptor beta chains follows, all from one sample in a study of blood T cells in healthy people across ages. One entry per CDR3 protein results from TCRdb running MiXCR on the 5' RACE reads. The table has over a million distinct CDR3 sequences, almost 60% seen once. Sequences were obtained from blood. Every receptor here comes from a man aged 18 to 30 in good health. CDR3s include the opening cysteine and the closing phenylalanine or tryptophan. The order of the fields is V gene, D gene, clone size, J gene, CDR3 DNA, CDR3 protein. A D gene is named only where the DNA matches it firmly. Not all rows give a size; the values are once, few, many and, for expanded clones, a class.

v_gene: TRBV7-9
d_gene: .
abundance: .
j_gene: TRBJ2-3
CDR3nt: TGTGCCGTCAGGGATGCTAGCACAGATACGCAGTATTTT
CDR3aa: CAVRDASTDTQYF

v_gene: TRBV20-1
d_gene: .
abundance: .
j_gene: TRBJ2-5
CDR3nt: TGCAGTGCTAGAGATCTTTTTTCGTTGGTGTTAGGGGAGACCCAGTACTTC
CDR3aa: CSARDLFSLVLGETQYF

v_gene: TRBV25-1
d_gene: .
abundance: .
j_gene: TRBJ1-2
CDR3nt: TGTGCCAGCAGTGGGAATAGACCACGACAGGACTACTATGGCTACACCTTC
CDR3aa: CASSGNRPRQDYYGYTF

v_gene: TRBV7-2
d_gene: .
abundance: .
j_gene: TRBJ2-3
CDR3nt: TGTGCCAGCAGCTTAGGAGGTGTACTCCGCACAGATACGCAGTATTTT
CDR3aa: CASSLGGVLRTDTQYF

v_gene: TRBV5-1
d_gene: TRBD2
abundance: .
j_gene: TRBJ2-1
CDR3nt: TGCGCCAGCAAAGCGGGGGAAAACCAAGAGACCCAGTTCTTC
CDR3aa: CASKAGENQETQFF

v_gene: TRBV29-1
d_gene: TRBD1
abundance: few
j_gene: TRBJ2-1
CDR3nt: TGCAGCGTTGGTCAACATGGGACAGGGAGAAATGAGCAGTTCTTC
CDR3aa: CSVGQHGTGRNEQFF

v_gene: TRBV4-1
d_gene: .
abundance: .
j_gene: TRBJ2-7
CDR3nt: TGCGCCAGCAGCCAACAACAGGACGACAAAGTCTACGAGCAGTACTTC
CDR3aa: CASSQQQDDKVYEQYF

v_gene: TRBV29-1
d_gene: .
abundance: few
j_gene: TRBJ2-3
CDR3nt: TGCAGCGTTGAAAGCCTCCGCACAGATACGCAGTATTTT
CDR3aa: CSVESLRTDTQYF

v_gene: TRBV5-1
d_gene: TRBD2
abundance: few
j_gene: TRBJ2-4
CDR3nt: TGCGCCAGCAGCAACCGGGAGGGATTCATTCAGTACTTC
CDR3aa: CASSNREGFIQYF

v_gene: TRBV28
d_gene: TRBD1
abundance: once
j_gene: TRBJ2-7
CDR3nt: TGTGCCAGCAGTCCACCGGACAGGGGATTCGAGCAGTACTTC
CDR3aa: CASSPPDRGFEQYF

v_gene: TRBV4-1
d_gene: .
abundance: .
j_gene: TRBJ1-1
CDR3nt: TGCGCCAGCAGCCAAGCCGAAGGTTTTTTCACTGAAGCTTTCTTT
CDR3aa: CASSQAEGFFTEAFF

v_gene: TRBV5-1
d_gene: .
abundance: .
j_gene: TRBJ1-2
CDR3nt: TGCGCCAGCAGCTCCAGGTCCGACACGTATGGCTACACCTTC
CDR3aa: CASSSRSDTYGYTF

v_gene: TRBV7-8
d_gene: .
abundance: .
j_gene: TRBJ1-1
CDR3nt: TGTGCCAGCAGCTTCGGGACAATAAGTACTGAAGCTTTCTTT
CDR3aa: CASSFGTISTEAFF

v_gene: TRBV4-1
d_gene: TRBD1
abundance: .
j_gene: TRBJ2-4
CDR3nt: TGCGCCAGCAGCCAGATACAGGGGACGGTCAAAAACATTCAGTACTTC
CDR3aa: CASSQIQGTVKNIQYF

v_gene: TRBV29-1
d_gene: TRBD1
abundance: .
j_gene: TRBJ2-3
CDR3nt: TGCAGCGTTGCCAGGGGGCGCGCAGATACGCAGTATTTT
CDR3aa: CSVARGRADTQYF

v_gene: TRBV5-1
d_gene: .
abundance: once
j_gene: TRBJ1-2
CDR3nt: TGCGCCAGCAGGGAGGGCCGCTATGGCTACACCTTC
CDR3aa: CASREGRYGYTF

v_gene: TRBV2
d_gene: .
abundance: .
j_gene: TRBJ2-7
CDR3nt: TGTGCCAGCATAGAGTTTGAGACACAGGTCTACGAGCAGTACTTC
CDR3aa: CASIEFETQVYEQYF

v_gene: TRBV4-1
d_gene: TRBD2
abundance: .
j_gene: TRBJ2-7
CDR3nt: TGCACCAGCAGCCTCGCCGGGACTAGGGTCTACGAGCAGTACTTC
CDR3aa: CTSSLAGTRVYEQYF